This T cell receptor (beta chain) originates from a study of graft-versus-host responses after intestinal transplantation (dated by TCRdb to the early 2020s). In the study overall: Recipients received multivisceral, liver-intestinal, or isolated intestinal transplants. Every recipient was given anti-thymocyte globulin induction, then maintenance tacrolimus and steroids for 3 to 4 years. Graft-versus-host and host-versus-graft alloreactive T cell clones were tracked in the graft, circulation and bone marrow after intestinal transplantation using bulk TCR-beta CDR3 sequencing. To identify alloreactive clones, pre-transplant mixed lymphocyte reaction products were sequenced and compared with unstimulated pre-transplant donor and recipient T cells. The cohort enrolled about two dozen intestinal transplant recipients, one of whom was a retransplant, and a few patients without pretransplant specimens were excluded. A peak of at least 4% donor T cells among recipient peripheral blood mononuclear cells was the definition used for donor T cell macrochimerism. Instead of going to the commercial service, samples from a few later patients were sequenced in-house on an Illumina MiSeq and processed with MiXCR. On the study overall, not on this receptor specifically: GvH clones were found in recipient bone marrow, and some of the GvH clones appeared earlier in ileal mucosa or blood, which is consistent with an intestinal mucosal origin. Conclusions were limited by the relatively low number and heterogeneity of intestinal transplant patients. High GvH to HvG T cell clonal ratios were observed in the allografts of patients with donor T cell macrochimerism. Early after transplant, peak levels of circulating GvH clones were found to be associated with declines in HvG clones.

The time point label, read with the paper, signifies: cells obtained before transplantation from donor or recipient. CD3+CD4+ and CD3+CD8+ populations were FACS-sorted from unstimulated pre-transplant donor and recipient cells taken from spleen or lymph nodes. The library was generated by the immunoSEQ multiplex PCR assay. For most patients, genomic DNA was isolated using the Qiagen DNeasy Blood and Tissue Kit and was shipped frozen to Adaptive Biotechnologies for TCR sequencing. High-throughput TCR-beta CDR3 sequencing of genomic DNA from most patients was performed by Adaptive Biotechnologies. For the original study's pipeline: TCR sequencing data for 18 patients were retrieved from Adaptive's ImmunoSEQ software; three other patients were processed with MiXCR and VDJtools. CD4 versus CD8 sorting errors were corrected by removing sequences found in both subsets at a frequency ratio below 5:1. CDR3 nucleotide sequences shared between donor and recipient were removed because their origin could not be assigned. To count as alloreactive, a clone needed at least 2-fold expansion over unstimulated cells and a minimum CFSE-low frequency of 0.002% (template counts) or 0.001% (read counts). A clone was considered mappable if detected in the sequenced pre-transplant spleen, lymph node, or MLR CFSE-low populations of the donor or recipient. The cumulative frequency of alloreactive clones was calculated as a percentage of all sequences, weighted by copy number. TCRdb's version of the immuneACCESS table is confined to in-frame rearrangements and falls short of the full clone set. An unresolved V gene accounts for under half of the shortfall where checked; the remainder is of unknown origin. For V, J and clone size, that table is used; D and trimming come from the DNA. In all, the sample holds about 120,000 clones, and around 94% of those were seen once. In total, the top ten clones hold more than 0.95% of the sample.

On this clone itself: Its antigen remains unidentified. Within one base of it there is no much larger clone, and no base qualities were kept.

This receptor was identified in a human donor who was the organ donor for an intestinal transplant. The specimen was unstimulated CD8+ T cells sorted from spleen or lymph node cells, collected before transplant.

The nucleotides read TGTGCCAGCAGCTTAGCAGGGGCCGGCACTGAAGCTTTCTTT. This is translated as CASSLAGAGTEAFF. The chain is encoded by TRBV7-6 joined to TRBJ1-1, with TRBD1 tentatively as D gene (5 bases match). CDR1 SGHVS and CDR2 FNYEAQ were looked up in the germline V gene. At the junction V is shortened by 0 bases and J by 4 bases, with 9 bases in between. The CDR3, from cysteine to phenylalanine, totals 14 residues. Only CDR3 DNA remains: 42 bases, in frame from the first base.